The T cell receptor beta chain under discussion was sequenced for a study of cytomegalovirus exposure and HLA in healthy donors. Study background: Earlier, about 180 million T cells were analyzed, and 117 million unique TCR beta sequences were found among them.

General study results and limits: Judged likely to be a sequencing artifact was a cluster of highly shared sequence variants. Immune exposure was documented only through CMV serostatus. Later analysis associated a missense DCLRE1C variant with TCR beta V- and J-gene trimming.

CDR3 length equals 13 residues. Germline CDR1 and CDR2: SGHAT and FQNNGV. Trimming shortened V by 4 bases and J by 2 bases, and 9 bases separated the two germline ends. Notes on this clone: Its antigen remains unidentified.

Primers for the PCR totalled 60 Vbeta and 13 Jbeta. The protocol was immunoSEQ multiplex PCR, while the TCRdb copy is restricted to in-frame clones and leaves out a portion. The data show 150,000 to 180,000 clones, with more than 75% seen just once and less than 8.5% held by the top ten. Sequenced input: PBMCs. The gene calls are TRBV11-2 and TRBJ2-7; the D gene is possibly TRBD1 (6 bases). The source of this sequence is a man aged 25-40 years in good health and CMV-seropositive. The DNA for the CDR3 is TGTGCCAGCAGCTACGGACAGACCTACGAGCAGTACTTC. Encoded protein: CASSYGQTYEQYF.